This T cell receptor (beta chain) was captured in a study of T-cell memory formation after mild COVID-19. Study at large: There were largely donor-specific TCR clusters. General observations from the study: Later expanders leaned CD4+, whereas clones that contracted between day 15 and 85 were balanced CD4/CD8.

There are a few counts of this clonotype. The antigen is unknown. TCRdb ran MiXCR on the 5' RACE reads and lists one entry per CDR3 protein. The sample includes hundreds of thousands of distinct CDR3 sequences, over 15% of them seen just once. The CDR3 has 16 amino acids. The germline V gene encodes CDR1 SGHRS and CDR2 YFSETQ. Trimming at V came to 4 bases and at J to 4 bases, leaving 12 bases not matched to a gene. The TCR comes from an adult woman who had mild COVID-19 (a few samples of this study predate the infection). Cell type and time point are not known. Sequencing input: PBMCs or a T cell subset sorted from them (not recorded which). This chain joins TRBV5-1 and TRBJ1-2; 8 bases agree with TRBD1. The CDR3 spells CASSPETGASSYGYTF. The CDR3 coding sequence is TGCGCCAGCAGCCCGGAGACAGGGGCGAGTAGCTATGGCTACACCTTC.